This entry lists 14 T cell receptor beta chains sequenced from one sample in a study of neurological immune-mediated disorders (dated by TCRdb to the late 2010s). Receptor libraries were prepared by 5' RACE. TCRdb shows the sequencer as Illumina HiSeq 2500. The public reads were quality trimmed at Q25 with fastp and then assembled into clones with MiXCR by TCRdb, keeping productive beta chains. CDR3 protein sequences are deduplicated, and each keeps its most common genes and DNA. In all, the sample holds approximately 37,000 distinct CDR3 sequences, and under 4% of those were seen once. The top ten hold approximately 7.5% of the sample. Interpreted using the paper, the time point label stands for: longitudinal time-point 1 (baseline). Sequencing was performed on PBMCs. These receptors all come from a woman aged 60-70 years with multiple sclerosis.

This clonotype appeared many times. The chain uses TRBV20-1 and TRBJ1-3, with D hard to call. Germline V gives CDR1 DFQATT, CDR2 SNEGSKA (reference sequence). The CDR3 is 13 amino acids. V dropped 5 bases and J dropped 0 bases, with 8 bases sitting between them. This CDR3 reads CSAFLYSGNTIYF. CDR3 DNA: TGCAGTGCTTTCTTGTACTCTGGAAACACCATATATTTT.

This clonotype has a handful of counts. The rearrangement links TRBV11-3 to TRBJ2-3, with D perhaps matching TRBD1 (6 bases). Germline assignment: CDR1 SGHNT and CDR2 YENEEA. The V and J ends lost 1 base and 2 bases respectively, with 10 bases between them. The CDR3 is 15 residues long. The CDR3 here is CASSLGRDTTDTQYF. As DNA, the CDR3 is TGTGCCAGCAGCTTAGGCCGGGACACCACAGATACGCAGTATTTT. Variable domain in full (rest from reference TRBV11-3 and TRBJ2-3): EAGVVQSPRYKIIEKKQPVAFWCNPISGHNTLYWYLQNLGQGPELLIRYENEEAVDDSQLPKDRFSAERLKGVDSTLKIQPAELGDSAVYLCASSLGRDTTDTQYFGPGTRLTVL.

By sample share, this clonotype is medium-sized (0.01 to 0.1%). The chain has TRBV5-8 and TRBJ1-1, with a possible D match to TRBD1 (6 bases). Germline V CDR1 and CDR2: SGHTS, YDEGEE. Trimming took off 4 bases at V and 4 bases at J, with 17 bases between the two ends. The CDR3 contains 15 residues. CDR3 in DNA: TGTGCCAGCAGCCTCTATCCAGGGGCGGGCACTGAAGCTTTCTTT. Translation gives CASSLYPGAGTEAFF.

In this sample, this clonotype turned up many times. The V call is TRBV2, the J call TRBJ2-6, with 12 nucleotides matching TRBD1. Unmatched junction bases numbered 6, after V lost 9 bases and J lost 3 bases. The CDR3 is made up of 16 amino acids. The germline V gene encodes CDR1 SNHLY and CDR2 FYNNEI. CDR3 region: CASPGQGALGANVLTF. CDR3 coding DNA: TGTGCCAGTCCGGGACAGGGGGCGCTTGGGGCCAACGTCCTGACTTTC.

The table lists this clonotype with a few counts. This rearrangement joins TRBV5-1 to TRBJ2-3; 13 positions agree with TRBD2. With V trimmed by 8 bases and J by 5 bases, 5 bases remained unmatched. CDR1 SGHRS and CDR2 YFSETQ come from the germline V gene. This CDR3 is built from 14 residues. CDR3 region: CASKGLAGRDTQYF. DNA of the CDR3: TGCGCCAGTAAGGGACTAGCGGGAAGAGATACGCAGTATTTT. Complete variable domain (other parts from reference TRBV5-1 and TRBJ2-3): KAGVTQTPRYLIKTRGQQVTLSCSPISGHRSVSWYQQTPGQGLQFLFEYFSETQRNKGNFPGRFSGRQFSNSRSEMNVSTLELGDSALYLCASKGLAGRDTQYFGPGTRLTVL.

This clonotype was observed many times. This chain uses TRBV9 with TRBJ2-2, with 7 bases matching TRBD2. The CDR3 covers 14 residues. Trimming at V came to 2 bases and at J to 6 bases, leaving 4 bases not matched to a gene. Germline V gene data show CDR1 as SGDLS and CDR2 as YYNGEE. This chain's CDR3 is CASSVGGLAGELFF. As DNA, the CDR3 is TGTGCCAGCAGCGTCGGGGGGTTAGCCGGGGAGCTGTTTTTT.

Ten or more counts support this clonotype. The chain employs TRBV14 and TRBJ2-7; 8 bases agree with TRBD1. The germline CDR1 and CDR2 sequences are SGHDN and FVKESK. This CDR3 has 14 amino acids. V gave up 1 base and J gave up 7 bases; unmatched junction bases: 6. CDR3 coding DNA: TGTGCCAGCAGCCAAGTGACAGGGGCGGGTGAGCAGTACTTC. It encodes CASSQVTGAGEQYF.

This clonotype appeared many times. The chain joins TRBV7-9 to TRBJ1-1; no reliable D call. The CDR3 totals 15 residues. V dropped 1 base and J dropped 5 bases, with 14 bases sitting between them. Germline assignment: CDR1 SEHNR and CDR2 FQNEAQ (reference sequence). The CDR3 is CASSLEGGLETEAFF. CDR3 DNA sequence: TGTGCCAGCAGCTTAGAAGGCGGATTAGAGACTGAAGCTTTCTTT.

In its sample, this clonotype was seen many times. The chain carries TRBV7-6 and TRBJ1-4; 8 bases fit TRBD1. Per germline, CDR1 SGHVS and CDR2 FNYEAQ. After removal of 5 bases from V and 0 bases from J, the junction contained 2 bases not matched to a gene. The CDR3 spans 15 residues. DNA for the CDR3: TGTGCCAGCAGCACAGGGGGTGCAACTAATGAAAAACTGTTTTTT. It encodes CASSTGGATNEKLFF.

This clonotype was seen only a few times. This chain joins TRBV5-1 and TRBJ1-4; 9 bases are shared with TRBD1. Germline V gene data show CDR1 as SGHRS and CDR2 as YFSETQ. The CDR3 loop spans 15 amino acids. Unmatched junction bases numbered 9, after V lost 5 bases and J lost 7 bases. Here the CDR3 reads CASSTGDRGSEKLFF. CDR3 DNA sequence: TGCGCCAGCAGTACAGGCGACAGGGGGAGTGAAAAACTGTTTTTT.

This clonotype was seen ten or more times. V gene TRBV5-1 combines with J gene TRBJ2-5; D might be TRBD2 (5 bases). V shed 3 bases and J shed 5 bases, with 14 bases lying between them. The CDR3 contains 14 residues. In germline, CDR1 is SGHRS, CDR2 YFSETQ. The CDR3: CASSSDYGEETQYF. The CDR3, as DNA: TGCGCCAGCAGCTCCGACTACGGGGAGGAGACCCAGTACTTC.

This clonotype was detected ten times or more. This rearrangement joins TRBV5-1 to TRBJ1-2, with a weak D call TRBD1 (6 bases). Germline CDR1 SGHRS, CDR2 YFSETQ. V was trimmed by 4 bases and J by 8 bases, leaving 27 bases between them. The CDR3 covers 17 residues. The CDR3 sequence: CASSATITGHNFGGYTF. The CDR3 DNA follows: TGCGCCAGCAGCGCCACTATTACGGGACATAACTTTGGAGGCTACACCTTC.

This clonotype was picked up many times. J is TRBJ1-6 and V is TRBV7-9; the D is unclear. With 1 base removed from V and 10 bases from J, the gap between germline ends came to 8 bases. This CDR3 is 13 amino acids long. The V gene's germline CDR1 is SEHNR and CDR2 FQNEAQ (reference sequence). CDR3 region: CASSLVGNSPLHF. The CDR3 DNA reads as TGTGCCAGCAGCTTAGTAGGGAACTCACCCCTCCACTTT.

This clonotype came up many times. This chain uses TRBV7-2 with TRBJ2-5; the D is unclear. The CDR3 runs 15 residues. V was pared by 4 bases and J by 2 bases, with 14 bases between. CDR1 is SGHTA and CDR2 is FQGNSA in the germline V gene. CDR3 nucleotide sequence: TGTGCCAGCAGCTCATTAGGGTTACGACAAGAGACCCAGTACTTC. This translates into CASSSLGLRQETQYF.